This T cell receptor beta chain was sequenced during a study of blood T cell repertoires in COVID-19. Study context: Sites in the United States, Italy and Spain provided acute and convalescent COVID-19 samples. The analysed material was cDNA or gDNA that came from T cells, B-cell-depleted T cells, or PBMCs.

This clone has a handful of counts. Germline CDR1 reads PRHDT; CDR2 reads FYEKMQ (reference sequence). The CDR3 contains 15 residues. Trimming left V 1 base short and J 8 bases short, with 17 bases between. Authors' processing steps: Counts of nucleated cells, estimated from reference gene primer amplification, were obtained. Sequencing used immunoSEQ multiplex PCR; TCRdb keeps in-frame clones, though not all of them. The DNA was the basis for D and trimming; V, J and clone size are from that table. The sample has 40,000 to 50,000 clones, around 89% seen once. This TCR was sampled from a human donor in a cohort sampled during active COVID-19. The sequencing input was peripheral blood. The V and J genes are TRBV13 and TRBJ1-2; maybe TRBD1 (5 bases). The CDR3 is CASSLEAWTKEGYTF. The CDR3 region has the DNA TGTGCCAGCAGCTTAGAGGCTTGGACAAAAGAAGGCTACACCTTC.